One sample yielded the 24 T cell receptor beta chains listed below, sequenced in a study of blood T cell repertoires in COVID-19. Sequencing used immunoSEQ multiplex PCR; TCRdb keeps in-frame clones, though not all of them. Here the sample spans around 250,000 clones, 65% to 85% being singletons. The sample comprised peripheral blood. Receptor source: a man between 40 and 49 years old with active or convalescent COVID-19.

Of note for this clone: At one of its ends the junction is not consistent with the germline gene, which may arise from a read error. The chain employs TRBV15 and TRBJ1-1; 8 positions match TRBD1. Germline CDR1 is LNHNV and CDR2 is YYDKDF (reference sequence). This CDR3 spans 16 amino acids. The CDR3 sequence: CATSDPTPGGLIFLGF. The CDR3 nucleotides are TGTGCCACCAGCGACCCAACCCCAGGGGGCTTAATCTTTTTAGGCTTT.

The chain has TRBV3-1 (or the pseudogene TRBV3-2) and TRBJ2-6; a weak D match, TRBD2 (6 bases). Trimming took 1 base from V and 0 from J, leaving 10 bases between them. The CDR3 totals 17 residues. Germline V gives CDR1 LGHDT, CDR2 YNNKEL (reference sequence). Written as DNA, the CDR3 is TGTGCCAGCAGCCAAGTTTACGGGGGCTCTGGGGCCAACGTCCTGACTTTC. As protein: CASSQVYGGSGANVLTF.

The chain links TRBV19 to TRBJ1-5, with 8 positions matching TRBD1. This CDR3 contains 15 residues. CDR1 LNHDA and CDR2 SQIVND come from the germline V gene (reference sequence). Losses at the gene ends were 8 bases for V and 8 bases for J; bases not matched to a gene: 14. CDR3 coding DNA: TGTGCCAGTGACGTGACAGGGGCACCTCGGGAGCCCCAGCATTTT. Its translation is CASDVTGAPREPQHF.

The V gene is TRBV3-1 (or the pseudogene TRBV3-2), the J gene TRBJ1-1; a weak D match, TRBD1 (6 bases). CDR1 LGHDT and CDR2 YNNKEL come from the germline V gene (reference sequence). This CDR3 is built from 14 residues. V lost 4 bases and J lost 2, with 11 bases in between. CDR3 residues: CASSPDRINTEAFF. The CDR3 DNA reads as TGTGCCAGCAGCCCCGACAGGATAAACACTGAAGCTTTCTTT.

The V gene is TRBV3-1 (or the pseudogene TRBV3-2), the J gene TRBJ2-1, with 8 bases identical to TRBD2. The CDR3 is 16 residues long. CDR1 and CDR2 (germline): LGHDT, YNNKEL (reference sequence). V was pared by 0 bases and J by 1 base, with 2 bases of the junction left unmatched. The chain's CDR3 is CASSQEAGVSYNEQFF. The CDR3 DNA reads TGTGCCAGCAGCCAAGAAGCGGGGGTGTCCTACAATGAGCAGTTCTTC.

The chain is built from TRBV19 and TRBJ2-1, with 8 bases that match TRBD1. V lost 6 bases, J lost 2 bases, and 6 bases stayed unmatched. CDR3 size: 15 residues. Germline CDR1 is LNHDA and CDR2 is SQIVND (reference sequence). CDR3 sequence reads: CASSLRGLPYNEQFF. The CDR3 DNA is TGTGCCAGTAGCCTCAGGGGGCTCCCCTACAATGAGCAGTTCTTC.

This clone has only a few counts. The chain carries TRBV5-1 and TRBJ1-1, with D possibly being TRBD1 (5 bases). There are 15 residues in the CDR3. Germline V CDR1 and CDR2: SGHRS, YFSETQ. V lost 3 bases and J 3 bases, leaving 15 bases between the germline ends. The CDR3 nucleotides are TGCGCCAGCAGCTCGTTCAGGGCGGGGGACACTGAAGCTTTCTTT. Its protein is CASSSFRAGDTEAFF.

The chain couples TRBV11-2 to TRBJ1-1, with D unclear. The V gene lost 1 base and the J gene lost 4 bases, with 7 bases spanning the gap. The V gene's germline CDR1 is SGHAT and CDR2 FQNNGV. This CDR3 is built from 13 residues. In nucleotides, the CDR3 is TGTGCCAGCAGCTTAGGAGTCGTCACTGAAGCTTTCTTT. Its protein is CASSLGVVTEAFF. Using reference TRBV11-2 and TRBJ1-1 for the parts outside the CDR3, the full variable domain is EAGVAQSPRYKIIEKRQSVAFWCNPISGHATLYWYQQILGQGPKLLIQFQNNGVVDDSQLPKDRFSAERLKGVDSTLKIQPAKLEDSAVYLCASSLGVVTEAFFGQGTRLTVV.

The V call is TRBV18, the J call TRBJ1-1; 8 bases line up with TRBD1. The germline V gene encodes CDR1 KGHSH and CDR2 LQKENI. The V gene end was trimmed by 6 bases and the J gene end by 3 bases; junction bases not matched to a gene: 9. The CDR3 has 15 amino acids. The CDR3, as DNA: TGTGCCAGCTCTAACTTACAGGGGGGGGACACTGAAGCTTTCTTT. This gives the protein CASSNLQGGDTEAFF. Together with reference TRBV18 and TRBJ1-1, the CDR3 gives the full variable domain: NAGVMQNPRHLVRRRGQEARLRCSPMKGHSHVYWYRQLPEEGLKFMVYLQKENIIDESGMPKERFSAEFPKEGPSILRIQQVVRGDSAAYFCASSNLQGGDTEAFFGQGTRLTVV.

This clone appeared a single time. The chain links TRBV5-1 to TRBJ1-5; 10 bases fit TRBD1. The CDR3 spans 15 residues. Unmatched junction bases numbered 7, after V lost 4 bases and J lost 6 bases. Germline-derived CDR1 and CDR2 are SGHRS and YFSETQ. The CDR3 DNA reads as TGCGCCAGCAGCCAGGGGACAGGGGCTGCTCAGCCCCAGCATTTT. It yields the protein CASSQGTGAAQPQHF.

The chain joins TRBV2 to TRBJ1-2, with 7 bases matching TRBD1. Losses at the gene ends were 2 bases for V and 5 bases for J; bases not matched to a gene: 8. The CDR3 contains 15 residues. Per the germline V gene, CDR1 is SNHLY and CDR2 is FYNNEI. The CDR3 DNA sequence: TGTGCCAGCAGTGAATCTCGAACAGGGGTGTATGGCTACACCTTC. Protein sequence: CASSESRTGVYGYTF.

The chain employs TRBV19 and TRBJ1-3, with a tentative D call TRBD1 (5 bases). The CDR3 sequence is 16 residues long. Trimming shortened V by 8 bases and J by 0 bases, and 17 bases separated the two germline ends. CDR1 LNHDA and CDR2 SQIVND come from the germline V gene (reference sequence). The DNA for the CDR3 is TGTGCCAGTTCGTTTAGTCAGGGCCTCTCTGGAAACACCATATATTTT. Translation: CASSFSQGLSGNTIYF.

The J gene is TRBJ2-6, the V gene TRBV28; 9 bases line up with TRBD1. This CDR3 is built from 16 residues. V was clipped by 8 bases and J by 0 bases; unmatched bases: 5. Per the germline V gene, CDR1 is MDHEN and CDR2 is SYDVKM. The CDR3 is CASRLQGASGANVLTF. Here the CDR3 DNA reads TGTGCCAGCCGATTACAGGGGGCCTCTGGGGCCAACGTCCTGACTTTC.

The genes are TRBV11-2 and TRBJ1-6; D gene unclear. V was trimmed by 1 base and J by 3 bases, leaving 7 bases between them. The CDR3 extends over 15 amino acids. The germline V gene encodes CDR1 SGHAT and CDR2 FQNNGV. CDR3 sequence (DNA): TGTGCCAGCAGCTTAGTGGCAGACTATAATTCACCCCTCCACTTT. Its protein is CASSLVADYNSPLHF.

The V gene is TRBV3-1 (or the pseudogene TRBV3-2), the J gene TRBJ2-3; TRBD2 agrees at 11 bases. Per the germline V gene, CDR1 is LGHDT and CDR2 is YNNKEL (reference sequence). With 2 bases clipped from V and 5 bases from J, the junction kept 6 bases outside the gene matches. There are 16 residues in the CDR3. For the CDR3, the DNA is TGTGCCAGCAGCCAACCGTTAGCGGGAGGGCGAGATACGCAGTATTTT. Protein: CASSQPLAGGRDTQYF.

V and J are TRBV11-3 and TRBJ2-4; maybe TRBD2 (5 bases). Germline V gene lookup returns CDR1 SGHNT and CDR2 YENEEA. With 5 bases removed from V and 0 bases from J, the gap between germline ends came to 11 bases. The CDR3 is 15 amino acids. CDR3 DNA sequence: TGTGCCAGCAGCGAGGGTCCTATAGCCAAAAACATTCAGTACTTC. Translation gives CASSEGPIAKNIQYF.

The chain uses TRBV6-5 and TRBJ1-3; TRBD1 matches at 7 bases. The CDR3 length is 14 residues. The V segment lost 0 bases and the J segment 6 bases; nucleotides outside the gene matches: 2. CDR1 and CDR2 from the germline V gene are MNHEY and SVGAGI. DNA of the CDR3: TGTGCCAGCAGTTACTCGACAGGGACAAACACCATATATTTT. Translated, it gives CASSYSTGTNTIYF.

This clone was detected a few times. The CDR3 reads CASGRPPNYGYTF. As DNA, the CDR3 is TGTGCCAGCGGCAGGCCACCTAACTATGGCTACACCTTC. The chain carries TRBV12-3 or TRBV12-4 and TRBJ1-2; D call uncertain. The CDR3 consists of 13 residues. Trimming stripped 8 bases from V and 0 bases from J, with 10 bases between.

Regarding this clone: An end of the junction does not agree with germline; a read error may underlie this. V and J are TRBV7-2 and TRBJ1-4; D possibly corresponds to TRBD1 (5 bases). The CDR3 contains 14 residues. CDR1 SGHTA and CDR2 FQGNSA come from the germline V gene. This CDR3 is CASSLYGTSEKLFF. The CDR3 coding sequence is TGTGCCAGCAGCTTATACGGGACTAGTGAAAAACTGTTTTTT.

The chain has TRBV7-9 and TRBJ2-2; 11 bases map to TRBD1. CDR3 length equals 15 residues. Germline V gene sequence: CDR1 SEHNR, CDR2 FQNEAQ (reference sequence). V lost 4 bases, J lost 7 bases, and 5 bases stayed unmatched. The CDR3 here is CASSYGQGAFGELFF. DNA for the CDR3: TGTGCCAGCAGCTATGGACAGGGGGCTTTCGGGGAGCTGTTTTTT.

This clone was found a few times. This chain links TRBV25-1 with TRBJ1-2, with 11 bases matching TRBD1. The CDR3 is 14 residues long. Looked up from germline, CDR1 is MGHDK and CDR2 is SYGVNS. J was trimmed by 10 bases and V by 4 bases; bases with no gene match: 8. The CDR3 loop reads CASSGWGQGGYYTF. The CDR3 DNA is TGTGCCAGCAGTGGCTGGGGACAGGGGGGATACTACACCTTC.

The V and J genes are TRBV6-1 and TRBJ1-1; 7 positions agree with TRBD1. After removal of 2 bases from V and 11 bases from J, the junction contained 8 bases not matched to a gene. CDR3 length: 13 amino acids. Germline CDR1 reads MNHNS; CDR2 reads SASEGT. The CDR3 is CASSESGQKHAFF. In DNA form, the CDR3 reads TGTGCCAGCAGTGAATCGGGACAGAAACACGCTTTCTTT.

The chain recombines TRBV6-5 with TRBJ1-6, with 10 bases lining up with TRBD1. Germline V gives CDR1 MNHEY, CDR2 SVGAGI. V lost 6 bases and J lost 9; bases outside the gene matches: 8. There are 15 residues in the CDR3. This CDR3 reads CASSRDRGTSSPLHF. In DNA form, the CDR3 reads TGTGCCAGCAGCCGGGACAGGGGTACGAGTTCACCCCTCCACTTT.

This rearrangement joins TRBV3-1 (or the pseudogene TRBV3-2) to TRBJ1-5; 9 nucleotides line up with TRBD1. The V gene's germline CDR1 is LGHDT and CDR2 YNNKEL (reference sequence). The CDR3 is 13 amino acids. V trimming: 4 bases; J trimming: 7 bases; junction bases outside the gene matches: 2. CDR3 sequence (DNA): TGTGCCAGCAGCCTCGGGACAGGGCAGCCCCAGCATTTT. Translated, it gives CASSLGTGQPQHF.